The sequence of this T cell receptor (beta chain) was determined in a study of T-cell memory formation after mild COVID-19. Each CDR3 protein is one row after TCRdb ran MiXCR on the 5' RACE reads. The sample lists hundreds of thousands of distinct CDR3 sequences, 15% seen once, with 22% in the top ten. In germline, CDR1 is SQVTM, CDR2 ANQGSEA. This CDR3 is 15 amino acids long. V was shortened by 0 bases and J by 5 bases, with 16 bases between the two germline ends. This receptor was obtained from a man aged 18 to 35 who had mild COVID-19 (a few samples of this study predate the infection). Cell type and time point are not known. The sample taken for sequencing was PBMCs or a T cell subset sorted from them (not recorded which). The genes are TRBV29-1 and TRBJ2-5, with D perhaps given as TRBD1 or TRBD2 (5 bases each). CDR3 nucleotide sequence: TGCAGCGTTGAAGAAATGGGGGACGAGTTGGAGACCCAGTACTTC. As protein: CSVEEMGDELETQYF.